The T cell receptor (beta chain) under discussion was sequenced for a study of human T cells and chemical hapten exposure. Study context: Per-sample variation in TCR yield stemmed mainly from small pooled library volume differences.

Time point here: pre-sensitization, week 0. Treatment denoted: therapeutic diphenylcyclopropenone sensitization with weekly scalp DPC. Before extraction, the whole blood was not fractionated, and total RNA was taken from it. Individual cDNA molecules (in the library) carried attached unique molecular identifiers. TCRdb recomputed calls from the RACE reads with MiXCR, one row per CDR3 protein. Of some 330,000 distinct CDR3 sequences in the sample, 5.5% were seen once. This CDR3 spans 15 amino acids. The V gene's germline CDR1 is DFQATT and CDR2 SNEGSKA (reference sequence). Trimming removed 0 bases from V and 0 bases from J, with 11 bases in between. Study results and caveats: Expanded TCRs created a significantly greater count of big CDR3 similarity clusters than controls did.

The table lists this clonotype with many counts. What it binds is not known. This receptor was obtained from a woman aged 18-35 years with alopecia areata. Some clones in this sample may be carry-over from other donors' samples. Sequenced material: whole blood, taken in connection with sensitization to the hapten diphenylcyclopropenone (DPC). V is TRBV20-1 and J is TRBJ1-1; D remains ambiguous. The CDR3 nucleotides read TGCAGTGCTAGAGAGCAGAATTTTATGAACACTGAAGCTTTCTTT. This sequence encodes CSAREQNFMNTEAFF.